This paragraph covers one T cell receptor (beta chain) sequence. The CDR3 is 15 amino acids. The germline CDR1 and CDR2 sequences are SNHLY and FYNNEI. Trimming took 4 bases from V and 3 from J; bases not matched to a gene: 3. The data originate from a study of blood T cell repertoires in COVID-19. The overall study: Collection of acute and convalescent COVID-19 samples took place in the United States, Italy and Spain. T cells, B-cell-depleted T cells, or PBMCs supplied cDNA or gDNA.

Source study methods: Reference gene primer amplification gave estimated nucleated cell counts. The table came from immunoSEQ multiplex PCR; TCRdb's copy has only in-frame clones and leaves some out. V, J and clone size are taken as reported in that table, and D and trimming were inferred from the DNA itself. The data contain more than 400,000 clones, approximately 85% of them singletons. The chain couples TRBV2 to TRBJ2-1, with TRBD2 matching 10 bases. The source is a human donor in a cohort sampled during active COVID-19. Source material: peripheral blood. CDR3 amino acids: CASSAASGSYNEQFF. DNA of the CDR3: TGTGCCAGCAGTGCGGCTAGCGGGAGCTACAATGAGCAGTTCTTC. Filled out from reference TRBV2 and TRBJ2-1, the complete variable domain reads EPEVTQTPSHQVTQMGQEVILRCVPISNHLYFYWYRQILGQKVEFLVSFYNNEISEKSEIFDDQFSVERPDGSNFTLKIRSTKLEDSAMYFCASSAASGSYNEQFFGPGTRLTVL.